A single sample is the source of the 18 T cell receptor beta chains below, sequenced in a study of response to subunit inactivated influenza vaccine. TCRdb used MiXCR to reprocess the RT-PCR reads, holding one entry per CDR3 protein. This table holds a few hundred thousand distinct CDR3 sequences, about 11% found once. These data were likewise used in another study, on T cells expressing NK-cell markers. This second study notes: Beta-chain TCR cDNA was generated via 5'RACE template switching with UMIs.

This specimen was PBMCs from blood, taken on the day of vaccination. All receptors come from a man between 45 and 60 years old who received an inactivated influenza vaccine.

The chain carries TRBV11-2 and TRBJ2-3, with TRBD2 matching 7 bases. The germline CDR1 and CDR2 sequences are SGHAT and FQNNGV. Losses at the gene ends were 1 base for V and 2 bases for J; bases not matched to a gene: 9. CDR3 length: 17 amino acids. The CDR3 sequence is CASSLGPGTIPTDTQYF. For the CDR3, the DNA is TGTGCCAGCAGCTTAGGCCCCGGGACTATTCCCACAGATACGCAGTATTTT. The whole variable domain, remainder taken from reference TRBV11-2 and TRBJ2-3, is EAGVAQSPRYKIIEKRQSVAFWCNPISGHATLYWYQQILGQGPKLLIQFQNNGVVDDSQLPKDRFSAERLKGVDSTLKIQPAKLEDSAVYLCASSLGPGTIPTDTQYFGPGTRLTVL.

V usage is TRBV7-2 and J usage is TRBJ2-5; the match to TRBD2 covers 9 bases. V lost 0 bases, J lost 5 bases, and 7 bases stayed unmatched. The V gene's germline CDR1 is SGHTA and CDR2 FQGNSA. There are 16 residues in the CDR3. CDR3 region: CASSLARLAGFETQYF. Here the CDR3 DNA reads TGTGCCAGCAGCTTAGCGCGGCTAGCGGGGTTTGAGACCCAGTACTTC.

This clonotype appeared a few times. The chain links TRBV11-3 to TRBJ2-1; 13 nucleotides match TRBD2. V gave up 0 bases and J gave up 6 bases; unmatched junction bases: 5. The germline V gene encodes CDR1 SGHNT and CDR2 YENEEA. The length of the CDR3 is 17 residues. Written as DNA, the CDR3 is TGTGCCAGCAGCTTAGATCGGTGGACTAGCGGGGGCAATGAGCAGTTCTTC. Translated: CASSLDRWTSGGNEQFF.

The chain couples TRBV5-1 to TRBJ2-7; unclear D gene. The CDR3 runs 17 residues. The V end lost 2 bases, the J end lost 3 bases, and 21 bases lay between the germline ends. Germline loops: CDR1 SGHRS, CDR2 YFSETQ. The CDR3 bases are TGCGCCAGCAGCTTTTCTCCCTTTTCTAGAGATAACTACGAGCAGTACTTC. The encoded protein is CASSFSPFSRDNYEQYF.

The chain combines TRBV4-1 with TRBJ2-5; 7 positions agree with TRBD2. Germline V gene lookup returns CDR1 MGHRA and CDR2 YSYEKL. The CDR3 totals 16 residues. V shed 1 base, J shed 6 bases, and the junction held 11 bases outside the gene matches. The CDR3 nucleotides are TGCGCCAGCAGCCAAGTTACCCCGGGACTACCCAAGACCCAGTACTTC. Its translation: CASSQVTPGLPKTQYF.

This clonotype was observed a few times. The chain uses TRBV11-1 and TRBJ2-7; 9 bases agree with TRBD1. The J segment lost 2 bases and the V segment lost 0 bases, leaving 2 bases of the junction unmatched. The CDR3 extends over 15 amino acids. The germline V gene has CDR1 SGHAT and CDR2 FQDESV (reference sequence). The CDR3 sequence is CASSLAHRGPYEQYF. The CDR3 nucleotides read TGTGCCAGCAGCTTAGCTCACAGGGGGCCCTACGAGCAGTACTTC.

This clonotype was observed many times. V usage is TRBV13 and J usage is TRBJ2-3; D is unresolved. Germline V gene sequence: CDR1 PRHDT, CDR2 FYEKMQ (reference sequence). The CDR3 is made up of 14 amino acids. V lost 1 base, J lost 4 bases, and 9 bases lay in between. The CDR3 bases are TGTGCCAGCAGCTTAGTTCAGGATCCAGATACGCAGTATTTT. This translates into CASSLVQDPDTQYF. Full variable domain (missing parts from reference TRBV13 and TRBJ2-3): AAGVIQSPRHLIKEKRETATLKCYPIPRHDTVYWYQQGPGQDPQFLISFYEKMQSDKGSIPDRFSAQQFSDYHSELNMSSLELGDSALYFCASSLVQDPDTQYFGPGTRLTVL.

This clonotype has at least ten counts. The CDR3 spells CASSRLGSTDTQYF. DNA of the CDR3: TGTGCCAGCAGTCGTTTGGGGAGCACAGATACGCAGTATTTT. The rearrangement uses TRBV12-3 or TRBV12-4 and TRBJ2-3; D not certain. The V and J ends lost 5 bases and 0 bases respectively, with 9 bases between them. The CDR3 loop spans 14 amino acids.

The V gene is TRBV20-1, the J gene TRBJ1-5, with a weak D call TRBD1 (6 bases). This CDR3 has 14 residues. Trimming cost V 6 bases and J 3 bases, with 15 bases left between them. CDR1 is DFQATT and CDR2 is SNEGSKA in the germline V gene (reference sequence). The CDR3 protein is CSAESGEYNQPQHF. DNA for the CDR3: TGCAGTGCCGAGTCAGGGGAATACAATCAGCCCCAGCATTTT.

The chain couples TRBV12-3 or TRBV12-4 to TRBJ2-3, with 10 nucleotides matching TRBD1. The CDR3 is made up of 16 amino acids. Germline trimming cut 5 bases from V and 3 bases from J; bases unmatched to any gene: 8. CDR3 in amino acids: CASSHRDRGVTDTQYF. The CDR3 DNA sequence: TGTGCCAGCAGTCACCGGGACAGGGGTGTTACAGATACGCAGTATTTT.

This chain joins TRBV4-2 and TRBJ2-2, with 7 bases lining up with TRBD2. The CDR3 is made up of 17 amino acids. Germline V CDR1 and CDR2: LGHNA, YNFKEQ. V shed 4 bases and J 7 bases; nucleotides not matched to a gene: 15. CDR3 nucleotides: TGTGCCAGCAGCCCAACCCTTCGGCGGGAGAGGGGCGGGGAGCTGTTTTTT. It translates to CASSPTLRRERGGELFF.

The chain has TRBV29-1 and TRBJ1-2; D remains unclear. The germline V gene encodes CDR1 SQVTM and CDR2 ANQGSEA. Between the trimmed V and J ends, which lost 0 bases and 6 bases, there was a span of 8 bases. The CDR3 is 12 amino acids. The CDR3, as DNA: TGCAGCGTTGAAGACAGGTTCGATGGCTACACCTTC. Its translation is CSVEDRFDGYTF. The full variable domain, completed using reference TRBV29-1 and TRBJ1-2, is SAVISQKPSRDICQRGTSLTIQCQVDSQVTMMFWYRQQPGQSLTLIATANQGSEATYESGFVIDKFPISRPNLTFSTLTVSNMSPEDSSIYLCSVEDRFDGYTFGSGTRLTVV.

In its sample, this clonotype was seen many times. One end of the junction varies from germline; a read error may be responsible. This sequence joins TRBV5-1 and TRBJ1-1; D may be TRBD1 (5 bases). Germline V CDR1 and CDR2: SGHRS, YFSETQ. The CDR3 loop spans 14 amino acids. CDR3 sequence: CASSLQGMNTEAFF. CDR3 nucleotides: TGTGCCAGCAGCTTGCAGGGTATGAACACTGAAGCTTTCTTT.

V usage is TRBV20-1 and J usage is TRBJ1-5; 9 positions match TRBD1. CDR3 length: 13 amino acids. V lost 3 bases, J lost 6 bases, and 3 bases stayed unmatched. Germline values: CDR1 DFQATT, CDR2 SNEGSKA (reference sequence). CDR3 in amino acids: CSASWTGVQPQHF. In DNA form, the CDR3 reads TGCAGTGCTAGTTGGACAGGGGTTCAGCCCCAGCATTTT.

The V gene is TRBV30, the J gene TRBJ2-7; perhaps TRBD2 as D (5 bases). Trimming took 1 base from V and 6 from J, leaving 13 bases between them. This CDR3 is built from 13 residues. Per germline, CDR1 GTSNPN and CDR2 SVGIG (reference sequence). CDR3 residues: CAWSGIRGGEQYF. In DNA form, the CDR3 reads TGTGCCTGGAGTGGAATACGGGGTGGCGAGCAGTACTTC.

The CDR3 spells CASSLTGPTYNEQFF. The CDR3 DNA sequence: TGCGCCAGCAGCTTGACAGGGCCCACCTACAATGAGCAGTTCTTC. V and J are TRBV5-1 and TRBJ2-1, with D maybe TRBD1 (6 bases). The CDR3 consists of 15 residues. CDR1 SGHRS and CDR2 YFSETQ come from the germline V gene. V was pared by 1 base and J by 2 bases, with 10 bases between.

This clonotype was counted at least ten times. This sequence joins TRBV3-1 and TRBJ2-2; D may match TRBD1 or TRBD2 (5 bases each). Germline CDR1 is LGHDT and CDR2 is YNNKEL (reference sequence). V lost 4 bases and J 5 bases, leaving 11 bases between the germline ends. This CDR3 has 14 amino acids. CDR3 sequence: CASSRYEGTGELFF. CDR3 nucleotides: TGTGCCAGCAGCCGGTACGAGGGGACCGGGGAGCTGTTTTTT.

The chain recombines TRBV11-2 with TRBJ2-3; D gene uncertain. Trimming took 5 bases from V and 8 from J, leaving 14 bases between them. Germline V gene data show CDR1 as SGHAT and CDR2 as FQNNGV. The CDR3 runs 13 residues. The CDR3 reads CASSAPRRGTQYF. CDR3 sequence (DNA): TGTGCCAGCAGCGCACCTAGGAGAGGTACGCAGTATTTT.